The present T cell receptor beta chain was sequenced within a study of T-cell memory formation after mild COVID-19. Regarding the study as a whole: Certain responding clones were present in pre-infection memory, suggesting participation of cross-reactive memory.

Of note for this clonotype: The antigen is unknown.

MiXCR, run by TCRdb on the 5' RACE reads, gives a single entry per CDR3 protein. Seen here are roughly 110,000 distinct CDR3 sequences, around 14% observed once, and the top ten hold less than 45%. V was clipped by 4 bases and J by 0 bases, with 5 bases between them. The germline V gene encodes CDR1 SGDLS and CDR2 YYNGEE. The CDR3 contains 14 residues. The J gene is TRBJ2-6, the V gene TRBV9; D is unresolved. The receptor was isolated from a young man who had mild COVID-19 (a few samples of this study predate the infection). Cell type and time point are not known. The sequencing input was PBMCs or a T cell subset sorted from them (not recorded which). This CDR3 is CASSHASGANVLTF. The CDR3 nucleotides read TGTGCCAGCAGCCACGCCTCTGGGGCCAACGTCCTGACTTTC.